These 14 T cell receptor beta chains share one sample of origin, sequenced in a study of low-dose radiotherapy and immunotherapy resistance in tumors. TRAV and TRBV primers primed cDNA for both TCRalpha and TCRbeta. TCR amplification used roughly 20 PCR cycles, a constant-region primer and a V-primer adapter. TCRdb passed the reads through MiXCR, listing each CDR3 protein once. The sample contains more than 6,000 distinct CDR3 sequences, about 60% of which appear only once. The receptors come from a human donor with advanced metastatic prostate, ovarian, gallbladder or colorectal cancer (not recorded which). This table probably holds off-target reads from a library built for another chain.

The chain joins TRBV5-4 to TRBJ1-2; 9 bases map to TRBD1. From germline, CDR1 is SGHNT and CDR2 YYREEE (reference sequence). Trimming took 4 bases from V and 5 from J; bases not matched to a gene: 3. The CDR3 consists of 13 residues. The CDR3 protein is CASSAGQGYGYTF. CDR3 DNA sequence: TGTGCCAGCAGCGCAGGACAGGGGTATGGCTACACCTTC.

The chain links TRBV6-4 to TRBJ2-1; 14 nucleotides match TRBD2. Germline V gene lookup returns CDR1 MRHNA and CDR2 SNTAGT. J was trimmed by 8 bases and V by 3 bases; bases with no gene match: 3. This CDR3 has 15 residues. The CDR3 sequence is CASSEGTSGSYEQFF. The CDR3 region has the DNA TGTGCCAGCAGTGAGGGGACTAGCGGGAGCTATGAGCAGTTCTTC.

The chain recombines TRBV15 with TRBJ1-1; D is ambiguous. CDR1 LNHNV and CDR2 YYDKDF come from the germline V gene (reference sequence). The V end lost 0 bases, the J end lost 0 bases, and 5 bases lay between the germline ends. The CDR3 covers 14 residues. This chain's CDR3 is CATSRDWVNTEAFF. Written as DNA, the CDR3 is TGTGCCACCAGCAGAGATTGGGTGAACACTGAAGCTTTCTTT.

The rearrangement links TRBV21-1 to TRBJ2-3; the table names TRBD1, a call not compared with the DNA. TRBV21-1 is tagged as a pseudogene. This CDR3 has 15 residues. CDR3: CASTRGSGSTDTQYF. CDR3 nucleotide sequence: TGTGCCAGCACCAGGGGAAGCGGGAGCACAGATACGCAGTATTTT.

This chain links TRBV28 with TRBJ1-2; 8 bases line up with TRBD1. This CDR3 has 16 amino acids. V lost 3 bases and J lost 4; bases outside the gene matches: 10. The germline gives CDR1 MDHEN, CDR2 SYDVKM. The CDR3 loop reads CASSFWQGARSYGYTF. DNA for the CDR3: TGTGCCAGCAGTTTTTGGCAGGGGGCCCGGAGCTATGGCTACACCTTC.

The V call is TRBV6-4, the J call TRBJ2-3, with D uncertain. Per germline, CDR1 MRHNA and CDR2 SNTAGT. V lost 2 bases and J 0 bases, leaving 6 bases between the germline ends. This CDR3 has 14 residues. For the CDR3, the DNA is TGTGCCAGCAGTGACGAGAAAAGCACAGATACGCAGTATTTT. This translates into CASSDEKSTDTQYF.

This chain connects TRBV29-1 to TRBJ1-3, with D unresolved. Trimming stripped 5 bases from V and 4 bases from J, with 12 bases between. The CDR3 consists of 13 residues. The germline gives CDR1 SQVTM, CDR2 ANQGSEA. The DNA for the CDR3 is TGCAGCGTTTTCGTCTCTACAGGAAACACCATATATTTT. Its protein is CSVFVSTGNTIYF.

The chain combines TRBV27 with TRBJ2-3; 9 positions match TRBD2. The V and J ends lost 6 bases and 3 bases, in that order; junction bases with no gene match: 7. This CDR3 has 15 amino acids. Germline V gives CDR1 MNHEY, CDR2 SMNVEV (reference sequence). The chain's CDR3 is CASRKGGGVTDTQYF. The CDR3 DNA reads as TGTGCCAGCAGAAAGGGCGGGGGGGTTACAGATACGCAGTATTTT.

This clonotype was seen more than once but under ten times. The chain has TRBV28 and TRBJ1-5, with D possibly being TRBD1 (5 bases). The CDR3 has 15 residues. V dropped 3 bases and J dropped 1 base, with 10 bases sitting between them. The germline CDR1 and CDR2 sequences are MDHEN and SYDVKM. The CDR3 DNA is TGTGCCAGCAGTTTGGGAGGGGCAAGCAATCAGCCCCAGCATTTT. Amino acids: CASSLGGASNQPQHF.

The gene calls are TRBV4-2 and TRBJ2-5; D uncertain. Germline values: CDR1 LGHNA, CDR2 YNFKEQ. V lost 1 base, J lost 2 bases, and 8 bases lay in between. CDR3 size: 14 residues. In DNA, the CDR3 is TGTGCCAGCAGCCAAGGGGTAGGGCAAGAGACCCAGTACTTC. It specifies CASSQGVGQETQYF.

This clonotype was observed a handful of times. This sequence joins TRBV6-8 and TRBJ2-7; 8 nucleotides align to TRBD1. The trim removed 5 bases at V and 7 bases at J, leaving 4 bases unmatched. CDR1 MNHGY and CDR2 SAAAGT come from the germline V gene. CDR3 length: 12 residues. CDR3 sequence reads: CASSRWTGEQYF. The CDR3 nucleotides are TGTGCCAGCAGTCGTTGGACAGGGGAGCAGTACTTC.

V and J are TRBV4-3 and TRBJ2-1, with unresolved D. This CDR3 spans 16 amino acids. V lost 0 bases and J lost 2, with 11 bases in between. CDR1 is LGHNA, CDR2 YSLEER, per germline. CDR3 DNA: TGCGCCAGCAGCCAAGATAGATGGCAGGCCTACAATGAGCAGTTCTTC. Its translation: CASSQDRWQAYNEQFF.

This chain links TRBV6-4 with TRBJ2-3; TRBD2 might be the D (6 bases). The germline CDR1 and CDR2 sequences are MRHNA and SNTAGT. The CDR3 has 14 residues. Trimming pared 3 bases from V and 2 bases from J, leaving 9 bases between. CDR3 sequence: CASSELASTDTQYF. For the CDR3, the DNA is TGTGCCAGCAGTGAACTAGCTTCCACAGATACGCAGTATTTT.

This clonotype appeared a single time. The rearrangement links TRBV3-1 to TRBJ2-2; D gene uncertain. The CDR3 extends over 15 amino acids. Germline lookup yields CDR1 LGHDT and CDR2 YNNKEL (reference sequence). V lost 4 bases and J 0 bases, leaving 9 bases between the germline ends. The CDR3 spells CASSPRIANTGELFF. The CDR3 region has the DNA TGTGCCAGCAGCCCCCGGATCGCGAACACCGGGGAGCTGTTTTTT. The full variable domain, in which reference TRBV3-1 and TRBJ2-2 provide the parts outside the CDR3, is DTAVSQTPKYLVTQMGNDKSIKCEQNLGHDTMYWYKQDSKKFLKIMFSYNNKELIINETVPNRFSPKSPDKAHLNLHINSLELGDSAVYFCASSPRIANTGELFFGEGSRLTVL.